A single T cell receptor (beta chain) is shown here with its context. The data stem from a study of blood T cell repertoires in COVID-19. Study overall: Material from acute and convalescent COVID-19 was sourced from the United States, Italy and Spain. PBMCs, B-cell-depleted T cells, or T cells were the source of the cDNA or gDNA that made up the material.

Original methodology: Scientists estimated how many nucleated cells there were by amplifying reference gene primers. Using immunoSEQ multiplex PCR, the repertoire was profiled, and TCRdb retains in-frame clones only, with some absent. For V, J and clone size, that table is used; D and trimming come from the DNA. The sample carries roughly 180,000 clones, around 76% recorded once. The sample comprised peripheral blood. The receptor was derived from a woman in her forties or fifties with active or convalescent COVID-19.

CDR3 sequence: CASSGPQSALNTEAFF. DNA of the CDR3: TGTGCCAGCAGCGGCCCCCAAAGTGCTCTGAACACTGAAGCTTTCTTT. This chain links TRBV5-6 with TRBJ1-1; D uncertain. Germline CDR1 and CDR2: SGHDT and YYEEEE. With 4 bases removed from V and 0 bases from J, the gap between germline ends came to 16 bases. CDR3 length: 16 amino acids.